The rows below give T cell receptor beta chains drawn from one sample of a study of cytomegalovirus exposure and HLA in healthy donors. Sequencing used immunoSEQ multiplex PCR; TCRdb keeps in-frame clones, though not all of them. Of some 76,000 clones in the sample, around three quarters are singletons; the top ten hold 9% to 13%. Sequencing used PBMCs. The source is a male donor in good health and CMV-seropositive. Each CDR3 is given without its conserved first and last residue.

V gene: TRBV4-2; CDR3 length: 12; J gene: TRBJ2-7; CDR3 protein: ASSQVEGANEQY
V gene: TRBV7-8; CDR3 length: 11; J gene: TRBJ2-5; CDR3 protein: ASRMRFQETQY
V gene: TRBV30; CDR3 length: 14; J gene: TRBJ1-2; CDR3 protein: AWTLVRGLYGYGYT
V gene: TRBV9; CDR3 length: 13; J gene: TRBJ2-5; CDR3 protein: ASSVAGGLVETQY
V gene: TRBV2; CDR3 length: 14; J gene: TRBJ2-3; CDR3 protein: ASSDPLAGVRDTQY
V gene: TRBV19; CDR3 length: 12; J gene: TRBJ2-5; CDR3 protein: ASSNVAGLETQY
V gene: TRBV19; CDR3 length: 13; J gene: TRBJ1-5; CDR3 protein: ASSIWGLGNQPQH
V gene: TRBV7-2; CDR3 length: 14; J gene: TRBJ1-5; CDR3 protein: ASSLNGMGGGQPQH
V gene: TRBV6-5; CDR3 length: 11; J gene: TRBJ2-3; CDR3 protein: ASSYPGTDTQY
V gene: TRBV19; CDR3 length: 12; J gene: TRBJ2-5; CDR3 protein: ASSPRQGDETQY
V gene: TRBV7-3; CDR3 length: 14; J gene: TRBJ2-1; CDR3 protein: ASSGMGLAGGNEQF
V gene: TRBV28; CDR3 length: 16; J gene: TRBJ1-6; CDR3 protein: ASSFSGGLGSYNSPLH
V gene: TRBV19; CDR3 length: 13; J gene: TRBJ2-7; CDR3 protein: ASSRGWQGSYEQY
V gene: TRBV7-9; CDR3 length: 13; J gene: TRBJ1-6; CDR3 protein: ASSLVQGAYSPLH
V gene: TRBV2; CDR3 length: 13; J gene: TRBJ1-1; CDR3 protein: ASTGGGASATEAF
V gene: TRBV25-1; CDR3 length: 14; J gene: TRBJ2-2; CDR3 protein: ARPRGDTNGTGELF
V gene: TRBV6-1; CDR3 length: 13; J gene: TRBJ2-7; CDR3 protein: ASSRLDTTEYEQY
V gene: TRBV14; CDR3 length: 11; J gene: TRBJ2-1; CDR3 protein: ASSAGLGRGQF
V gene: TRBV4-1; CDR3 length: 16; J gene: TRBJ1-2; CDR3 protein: ASSQGPGTGPANYGYT
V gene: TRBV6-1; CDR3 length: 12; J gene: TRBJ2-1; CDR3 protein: ASSEAGGYNEQF
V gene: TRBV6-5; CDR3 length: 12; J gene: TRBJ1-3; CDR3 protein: ANHLGAPGNTIY
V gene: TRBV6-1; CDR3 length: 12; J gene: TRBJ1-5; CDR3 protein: ASRGTGLNQPQH
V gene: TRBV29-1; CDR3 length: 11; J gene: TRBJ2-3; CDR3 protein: SVEFQGADTQY
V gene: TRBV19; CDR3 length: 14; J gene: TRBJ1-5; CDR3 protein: ASWVRSGGSNQPQH
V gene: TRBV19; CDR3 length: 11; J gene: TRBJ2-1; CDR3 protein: ASSIGQGGEQF
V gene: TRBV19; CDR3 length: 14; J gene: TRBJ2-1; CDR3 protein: ASTGTSGPGGNEQF
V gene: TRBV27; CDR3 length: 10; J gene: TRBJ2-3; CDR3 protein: ASRRRTDTQY
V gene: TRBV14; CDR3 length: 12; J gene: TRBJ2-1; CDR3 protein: ASSRTSGRNEQF